The 20 T cell receptor beta chains listed next were all sequenced from one sample in a study of T cells in Graves' hyperthyroidism and ophthalmopathy. RNA transcripts were the template for amplifying TCR beta CDR3 regions. In the first-round RT-PCR of the TCR CDR3, the HTBI primer set was used. TCRdb re-derived calls from the multiplex PCR reads in MiXCR, one entry per CDR3 protein. The sample includes nearly 600,000 distinct CDR3 sequences, roughly 13% of them seen just once. Sample: blood. The receptors were sampled from a woman aged 25 to 45 with Graves' hyperthyroidism that later progressed to Graves' ophthalmopathy.

This clonotype was seen ten or more times. The gene calls are TRBV20-1 and TRBJ1-5; no clear D. The CDR3 runs to 15 residues. Between the trimmed V and J ends, which lost 3 bases and 0 bases, there was a span of 12 bases. Germline CDR1 DFQATT, CDR2 SNEGSKA (reference sequence). CDR3 residues: CSASLSTASNQPQHF. DNA of the CDR3: TGCAGTGCTAGTTTATCCACGGCTAGCAATCAGCCCCAGCATTTT.

Turning to this clonotype: A much larger clone sits a single nucleotide away, making a read error possible. The chain joins TRBV30 to TRBJ1-2, with 7 nucleotides matching TRBD1. Trimming removed 5 bases from V and 4 bases from J; junction bases left unmatched: 7. The CDR3 sequence is 13 residues long. Germline V gene data show CDR1 as GTSNPN and CDR2 as SVGIG (reference sequence). The CDR3 nucleotides are TGTGCCTGGCAGACAGGGATGAGCTATGGCTACACCTTC. Translating gives CAWQTGMSYGYTF.

This clonotype has ten or more counts. V usage is TRBV20-1 and J usage is TRBJ2-1; tentative D call: TRBD2 (5 bases). The germline gives CDR1 DFQATT, CDR2 SNEGSKA (reference sequence). V was cut by 5 bases and J by 1 base, with 15 bases left in between. This CDR3 comprises 15 residues. The chain's CDR3 is CSAADPPGSYNEQFF. As DNA, the CDR3 is TGCAGTGCTGCGGACCCCCCGGGGTCCTACAATGAGCAGTTCTTC.

Many counts were recorded for this clonotype. The chain couples TRBV29-1 to TRBJ1-2, with D possibly TRBD1 on 5 matching bases. Trimming shortened V by 3 bases and J by 2 bases, and 16 bases separated the two germline ends. The CDR3 has 15 residues. Germline loops: CDR1 SQVTM, CDR2 ANQGSEA. CDR3 protein: CSVEEKGGANYGYTF. CDR3 bases: TGCAGCGTTGAGGAGAAGGGTGGGGCGAACTATGGCTACACCTTC.

This clonotype was seen at least ten times. In DNA form, the CDR3 reads TGTGCCAGCAGTTGGGAGGGCGGGAGTAGCACCGGGGAGCTGTTTTTT. This codes for CASSWEGGSSTGELFF. The chain uses TRBV12-3 or TRBV12-4 and TRBJ2-2; 7 bases align to TRBD2. The CDR3 contains 16 residues. J was trimmed by 4 bases and V by 4 bases; bases with no gene match: 9.

As to this clonotype: A much larger clone lies a single base off, so this may be a read error. This rearrangement joins TRBV5-1 to TRBJ1-1; no firm D call. CDR1 is SGHRS, CDR2 YFSETQ, per germline. Trimming took 1 base from V and 8 from J, leaving 9 bases between them. The CDR3 spans 12 residues. DNA for the CDR3: TGCGCCAGCAGCTTGATTTCAGACGAAGCTTTCTTT. Its protein is CASSLISDEAFF.

The rearrangement joins TRBV7-3 to TRBJ2-6, with D maybe TRBD2 (6 bases). This CDR3 contains 16 residues. Per the germline V gene, CDR1 is SGHTA and CDR2 is FQGTGA. Trimming took off 3 bases at V and 2 bases at J, with 11 bases between the two ends. CDR3 sequence reads: CASSFGGAAGANVLTF. The DNA for the CDR3 is TGTGCCAGCAGCTTTGGCGGGGCCGCTGGGGCCAACGTCCTGACTTTC.

This chain's CDR3 is CASKPSGPTYEQYF. CDR3 DNA sequence: TGTGCCAGCAAGCCTTCGGGACCGACCTACGAGCAGTACTTC. J is TRBJ2-7 and V is TRBV27; D possibly uses TRBD1 or TRBD2 (5 bases each). The length of the CDR3 is 14 residues. Between the trimmed V and J ends, which lost 7 bases and 2 bases, there was a span of 15 bases. Germline values: CDR1 MNHEY, CDR2 SMNVEV (reference sequence).

This clonotype has a handful of counts. The chain combines TRBV5-1 with TRBJ2-1, with TRBD2 as a possible D gene (6 bases). This CDR3 is built from 15 residues. Trimming stripped 1 base from V and 0 bases from J, with 8 bases between. In germline, CDR1 is SGHRS, CDR2 YFSETQ. CDR3: CASSLNSGSYNEQFF. The DNA of the CDR3 is TGCGCCAGCAGCTTGAATAGCGGCTCCTACAATGAGCAGTTCTTC.

This clonotype has more than one count but fewer than ten. V usage is TRBV11-2 and J usage is TRBJ2-7; 9 nucleotides agree with TRBD2. CDR3 length: 17 amino acids. Germline trimming cut 5 bases from V and 5 bases from J; bases unmatched to any gene: 16. Germline V gene sequence: CDR1 SGHAT, CDR2 FQNNGV. CDR3 residues: CASSLPRSKREVNEQYF. CDR3 sequence (DNA): TGTGCCAGCAGCCTCCCCCGGAGTAAGCGGGAGGTAAACGAGCAGTACTTC.

This clonotype was detected ten times or more. The chain links TRBV29-1 to TRBJ1-1; D is possibly TRBD1 (6 bases). The CDR3 loop spans 14 amino acids. The germline V gene has CDR1 SQVTM and CDR2 ANQGSEA. V shed 3 bases and J shed 1 base, with 12 bases lying between them. CDR3 loop: CSVDVSGANTEAFF. The CDR3, as DNA: TGCAGCGTTGATGTGTCAGGGGCGAACACTGAAGCTTTCTTT. Full variable domain (outside the CDR3, taken from reference TRBV29-1 and TRBJ1-1): SAVISQKPSRDICQRGTSLTIQCQVDSQVTMMFWYRQQPGQSLTLIATANQGSEATYESGFVIDKFPISRPNLTFSTLTVSNMSPEDSSIYLCSVDVSGANTEAFFGQGTRLTVV.

V usage is TRBV7-9 and J usage is TRBJ1-4; D is ambiguous. V shed 2 bases and J shed 3 bases, with 10 bases lying between them. From germline, CDR1 is SEHNR and CDR2 FQNEAQ (reference sequence). This CDR3 comprises 15 residues. The CDR3 DNA reads TGTGCCAGCAGCTTACCCCAGGTTCCTAATGAAAAACTGTTTTTT. This codes for CASSLPQVPNEKLFF.

The chain combines TRBV28 with TRBJ1-2; D remains ambiguous. V gave up 6 bases and J gave up 5 bases, with 13 bases separating them. Germline CDR1 MDHEN, CDR2 SYDVKM. CDR3 size: 13 residues. In DNA form, the CDR3 reads TGTGCCAGCAGCTCCATTACCAATTATGGCTACACCTTC. This translates into CASSSITNYGYTF.

This clonotype has more than one count but fewer than ten. The CDR3 sequence: CASKKDRDTEAFF. CDR3 bases: TGTGCCAGCAAAAAAGATCGGGACACTGAAGCTTTCTTT. J is TRBJ1-1 and V is TRBV7-2; D gene unclear. Trimming shortened V by 7 bases and J by 3 bases, and 12 bases separated the two germline ends. The CDR3 has 13 residues. Germline V CDR1 and CDR2: SGHTA, FQGNSA.

This clonotype appeared many times. The V gene is TRBV27, the J gene TRBJ2-5, with 15 bases matching TRBD2. The trim removed 6 bases at V and 3 bases at J, leaving 8 bases unmatched. The V gene's germline CDR1 is MNHEY and CDR2 SMNVEV (reference sequence). This CDR3 has 17 residues. The CDR3 sequence is CASSRGLAGGAEETQYF. CDR3 bases: TGTGCCAGCAGCCGAGGACTAGCGGGAGGGGCCGAAGAGACCCAGTACTTC.

This clonotype was detected once. This rearrangement joins TRBV28 to TRBJ2-5, with D possibly TRBD2 on 5 matching bases. The V gene's germline CDR1 is MDHEN and CDR2 SYDVKM. V was trimmed by 6 bases and J by 5 bases, leaving 13 bases between them. CDR3 size: 13 residues. CDR3 sequence: CASSLSGWETQYF. The CDR3 nucleotides read TGTGCCAGCAGCTTAAGCGGATGGGAGACCCAGTACTTC.

At least ten counts were recorded for this clonotype. The CDR3 DNA is TGTGCCAGCAGCTTAGATGGAGGGGCGAACACTGAAGCTTTCTTT. Amino acid sequence: CASSLDGGANTEAFF. The chain joins TRBV7-8 to TRBJ1-1, with D possibly matching TRBD1 (5 bases). The CDR3 runs 15 residues. With 1 base removed from V and 1 base from J, the gap between germline ends came to 10 bases. Germline values: CDR1 SGHVS, CDR2 FQNEAQ.

The sample holds many counts of this clonotype. V usage is TRBV7-9 and J usage is TRBJ1-2; 8 bases are shared with TRBD1. Unmatched junction bases numbered 15, after V lost 2 bases and J lost 13 bases. The V gene's germline CDR1 is SEHNR and CDR2 FQNEAQ (reference sequence). This CDR3 region has 15 residues. CDR3 sequence (DNA): TGTGCCAGCAGCTTATCCGGAAGGACAGGGCGCTTTTTCACCTTC. It specifies CASSLSGRTGRFFTF.

This clonotype was detected ten times or more. The chain carries TRBV10-2 and TRBJ1-5; D not resolved. CDR3 length: 13 residues. The germline V gene has CDR1 WSHSY and CDR2 SAAADI. Trimming took 2 bases from V and 7 from J, leaving 9 bases between them. The CDR3 loop is CASSETTGQPQHF. CDR3 nucleotide sequence: TGCGCCAGCAGTGAGACGACGGGACAGCCCCAGCATTTT.

Details on this clonotype: This could be a read error, since a much larger clone is one nucleotide away. CDR3 sequence reads: CAWKLDELNTEAFF. The CDR3 DNA reads TGTGCCTGGAAGTTAGACGAGCTGAACACTGAAGCTTTCTTT. The chain is built from TRBV30 and TRBJ1-1; no definite D call. The V and J ends lost 4 bases and 0 bases respectively, with 12 bases between them. Germline loops: CDR1 GTSNPN, CDR2 SVGIG (reference sequence). The CDR3 spans 14 residues.